Presented here are 29 T cell receptor beta chains from one specimen sequenced in a study of blood T cell repertoires in COVID-19. Only in-frame clones appear in the TCRdb table, and some are missing; sequencing was by immunoSEQ multiplex PCR. The sample holds approximately 280,000 clones, around 90% seen once. The sample consisted of peripheral blood. These receptor sequences come from a man younger than 35 with active or convalescent COVID-19.

The gene calls are TRBV6-5 and TRBJ2-7; weak D call: TRBD1 (6 bases). This CDR3 is built from 16 residues. The germline V and J ends were trimmed by 0 bases and 1 base, with 13 bases remaining between them. In germline, CDR1 is MNHEY, CDR2 SVGAGI. The DNA for the CDR3 is TGTGCCAGCAGTTACTCGACGGGACACGATTCCTACGAGCAGTACTTC. This gives the protein CASSYSTGHDSYEQYF.

This clone was picked up one time. V is TRBV19 and J is TRBJ1-5, with D perhaps TRBD1 (5 bases). The CDR3 totals 17 residues. From germline, CDR1 is LNHDA and CDR2 SQIVND (reference sequence). Trimming stripped 0 bases from V and 6 bases from J, with 18 bases between. CDR3 residues: CASSIDQRWGEAQPQHF. CDR3 DNA: TGTGCCAGTAGTATAGATCAGAGATGGGGGGAGGCTCAGCCCCAGCATTTT.

The rearrangement joins TRBV4-2 to TRBJ2-7, with D perhaps TRBD1 (6 bases). This CDR3 comprises 18 residues. Trimming removed 0 bases from V and 0 bases from J, with 18 bases in between. From germline, CDR1 is LGHNA and CDR2 YNFKEQ. The CDR3 loop reads CASSQDRSYTGISYEQYF. CDR3 nucleotide sequence: TGTGCCAGCAGCCAAGATAGGAGTTATACAGGGATCTCCTACGAGCAGTACTTC.

V is TRBV4-1 and J is TRBJ1-5, with D possibly TRBD1 on 5 matching bases. This CDR3 has 14 residues. Looked up from germline, CDR1 is MGHRA and CDR2 is YSYEKL. V lost 4 bases and J 5 bases, leaving 12 bases between the germline ends. The CDR3 reads CASSPFRGDQPQHF. The CDR3 region has the DNA TGCGCCAGCAGCCCGTTTCGGGGGGATCAGCCCCAGCATTTT.

This chain links TRBV27 with TRBJ1-2; TRBD1 agrees at 7 bases. CDR1 is MNHEY and CDR2 is SMNVEV in the germline V gene (reference sequence). The CDR3 runs 14 residues. Trimming at V came to 2 bases and at J to 2 bases, leaving 2 bases not matched to a gene. CDR3 amino acids: CASSLAGQNYGYTF. CDR3 nucleotide sequence: TGTGCCAGCAGTTTAGCGGGACAGAACTATGGCTACACCTTC.

The chain uses TRBV18 and TRBJ2-3; 8 nucleotides agree with TRBD2. V lost 3 bases and J lost 6; bases outside the gene matches: 2. CDR1 and CDR2 (germline): KGHSH, LQKENI. The CDR3 extends over 13 amino acids. The CDR3 nucleotides are TGTGCCAGCTCACCTCCTAGCGGGGATACGCAGTATTTT. This translates into CASSPPSGDTQYF. The variable domain in full, completed from reference TRBV18 and TRBJ2-3, reads NAGVMQNPRHLVRRRGQEARLRCSPMKGHSHVYWYRQLPEEGLKFMVYLQKENIIDESGMPKERFSAEFPKEGPSILRIQQVVRGDSAAYFCASSPPSGDTQYFGPGTRLTVL.

This rearrangement joins TRBV24-1 to TRBJ2-3, with 7 bases identical to TRBD1. Per the germline V gene, CDR1 is KGHDR and CDR2 is SFDVKD. The CDR3 consists of 14 residues. Trimming at V came to 4 bases and at J to 3 bases, leaving 3 bases not matched to a gene. CDR3 sequence reads: CATSEATGTDTQYF. In DNA, the CDR3 is TGTGCCACCAGTGAGGCGACAGGGACAGATACGCAGTATTTT.

V usage is TRBV6-5 and J usage is TRBJ1-2, with 7 bases identical to TRBD1. Trimming took 5 bases from V and 6 from J; bases not matched to a gene: 6. CDR1 MNHEY and CDR2 SVGAGI come from the germline V gene. CDR3 length: 13 amino acids. CDR3 DNA sequence: TGTGCCAGCAGTCTCGACAGGGTGGATGGCTACACCTTC. This translates into CASSLDRVDGYTF.

The rearrangement joins TRBV24-1 to TRBJ2-1; a possible D gene is TRBD1 (7 bases). Trimming cost V 5 bases and J 7 bases, with 11 bases left between them. There are 13 residues in the CDR3. Per the germline V gene, CDR1 is KGHDR and CDR2 is SFDVKD. The CDR3 loop reads CATSAPGGNEQFF. The CDR3, as DNA: TGTGCCACCAGTGCACCAGGGGGGAATGAGCAGTTCTTC.

A few counts support this clone. The chain links TRBV2 to TRBJ2-1; 11 nucleotides line up with TRBD2. CDR3 length: 15 residues. From germline, CDR1 is SNHLY and CDR2 FYNNEI. V lost 5 bases and J lost 5; bases outside the gene matches: 5. CDR3 region: CASSTLAGDDNEQFF. For the CDR3, the DNA is TGTGCCAGCAGTACACTAGCGGGGGATGACAATGAGCAGTTCTTC. Supplemented by reference TRBV2 and TRBJ2-1, the full variable domain reads EPEVTQTPSHQVTQMGQEVILRCVPISNHLYFYWYRQILGQKVEFLVSFYNNEISEKSEIFDDQFSVERPDGSNFTLKIRSTKLEDSAMYFCASSTLAGDDNEQFFGPGTRLTVL.

V usage is TRBV7-6 and J usage is TRBJ2-7; possibly TRBD2 for D (6 bases). Trimming pared 0 bases from V and 3 bases from J, leaving 9 bases between. The CDR3 consists of 14 residues. Looked up from germline, CDR1 is SGHVS and CDR2 is FNYEAQ. CDR3 in amino acids: CASSLAAGNYEQYF. CDR3 nucleotides: TGTGCCAGCAGCTTAGCGGCGGGGAACTACGAGCAGTACTTC.

The rearrangement joins TRBV4-1 to TRBJ2-7, with unresolved D. Germline V gene sequence: CDR1 MGHRA, CDR2 YSYEKL. The CDR3 runs to 15 residues. V lost 4 bases and J lost 1, with 14 bases in between. CDR3 region: CASSPTPARSYEQYF. DNA of the CDR3: TGCGCCAGCAGCCCGACCCCCGCCAGGTCCTACGAGCAGTACTTC.

This sequence joins TRBV27 and TRBJ2-3; TRBD2 matches at 13 bases. The length of the CDR3 is 16 residues. Germline V gene sequence: CDR1 MNHEY, CDR2 SMNVEV (reference sequence). V lost 6 bases and J lost 4; bases outside the gene matches: 7. CDR3 in DNA: TGTGCCAGCAGACTCCGACTAGCGGGGGGCCCAGATACGCAGTATTTT. It yields the protein CASRLRLAGGPDTQYF.

The V gene is TRBV9, the J gene TRBJ2-5, with 10 bases that match TRBD2. The V and J ends lost 3 bases and 5 bases, in that order; junction bases with no gene match: 4. Germline loops: CDR1 SGDLS, CDR2 YYNGEE. CDR3 length equals 14 residues. The CDR3 sequence is CASSGSGGSETQYF. CDR3 in DNA: TGTGCCAGCAGCGGTAGCGGGGGGTCGGAGACCCAGTACTTC.

This chain links TRBV25-1 with TRBJ2-7; TRBD1 matches 7 bases. This CDR3 comprises 15 residues. The V gene's germline CDR1 is MGHDK and CDR2 SYGVNS. With V trimmed by 1 base and J by 3 bases, 6 bases remained unmatched. The CDR3 loop reads CASSESQGVFYEQYF. The CDR3 coding sequence is TGTGCCAGCAGTGAATCCCAGGGGGTTTTCTACGAGCAGTACTTC.

In nucleotides, the CDR3 is TGTGCCAGCAGCCTAATCCGGGACAGGGAGGAGACCCAGTACTTC. Translated, it gives CASSLIRDREETQYF. The chain joins TRBV7-7 to TRBJ2-5; 9 nucleotides agree with TRBD1. The CDR3 runs 15 residues. The germline V gene has CDR1 SSHAT and CDR2 FNYEAQ (reference sequence). With 5 bases clipped from V and 5 bases from J, the junction kept 9 bases outside the gene matches. Full variable domain (missing parts from reference TRBV7-7 and TRBJ2-5): GAGVSQSPRYKVTKRGQDVTLRCDPISSHATLYWYQQALGQGPEFLTYFNYEAQPDKSGLPSDRFSAERPEGSISTLTIQRTEQRDSAMYRCASSLIRDREETQYFGPGTRLLVL.

The gene calls are TRBV7-9 and TRBJ1-2, with D unresolved. The CDR3 runs 14 residues. Germline CDR1 and CDR2: SEHNR and FQNEAQ (reference sequence). Trimming stripped 4 bases from V and 5 bases from J, with 14 bases between. In nucleotides, the CDR3 is TGTGCCAGCAGCTCATCCGGGGTCGGGTATGGCTACACCTTC. As protein: CASSSSGVGYGYTF.

This chain connects TRBV6-1 to TRBJ1-1; TRBD1 agrees at 7 bases. This CDR3 has 16 amino acids. J lost 5 bases, V lost 0 bases, and 9 bases had no gene match. The germline V gene encodes CDR1 MNHNS and CDR2 SASEGT. In DNA, the CDR3 is TGTGCCAGCAGTGAAGCAAGTAGGGGGCGGGCGACTGAAGCTTTCTTT. This sequence encodes CASSEASRGRATEAFF.

The DNA of the CDR3 is TGTGCCAGCAGCCAAGGGGGGGGCCTACTCCACTTGATCCCGCGCTACGAGCAGTACTTC. Amino acids: CASSQGGGLLHLIPRYEQYF. The J gene is TRBJ2-7, the V gene TRBV14; perhaps TRBD2 as D (7 bases). V gave up 1 base and J gave up 3 bases, with 28 bases separating them. The CDR3 is made up of 20 amino acids. CDR1 and CDR2 (germline): SGHDN, FVKESK.

The chain employs TRBV3-1 (or the pseudogene TRBV3-2) and TRBJ2-2, with a tentative D call TRBD1 (6 bases). Trimming cost V 4 bases and J 9 bases, with 24 bases left between them. This CDR3 spans 17 amino acids. The V gene's germline CDR1 is LGHDT and CDR2 YNNKEL (reference sequence). Here the CDR3 reads CASSLLGSGTPERELFF. DNA of the CDR3: TGTGCCAGCAGCCTCCTAGGGTCCGGGACACCCGAGAGGGAGCTGTTTTTT.

This clone was detected once. The genes are TRBV3-1 (or the pseudogene TRBV3-2) and TRBJ2-7; D not resolved. Germline V lookup: CDR1 LGHDT, CDR2 YNNKEL (reference sequence). The CDR3 spans 14 residues. The V and J ends lost 0 bases and 6 bases respectively, with 12 bases between them. The CDR3 loop reads CASSQEPITGEQYF. CDR3 nucleotides: TGTGCCAGCAGCCAAGAACCGATTACCGGCGAGCAGTACTTC.

The chain has TRBV6-5 and TRBJ2-3, with TRBD1 identical over 11 bases. The trim removed 5 bases at V and 7 bases at J, leaving 5 bases unmatched. CDR1 and CDR2 from the germline V gene are MNHEY and SVGAGI. The CDR3 spans 14 residues. CDR3 sequence reads: CASSLDRGQYTQYF. CDR3 DNA: TGTGCCAGCAGTCTGGACAGGGGGCAGTATACGCAGTATTTT.

DNA for the CDR3: TGTGCCAGCAGCTTCGCCCAGGGTGCGGAAAAACTGTTTTTT. Its translation: CASSFAQGAEKLFF. The chain is built from TRBV7-2 and TRBJ1-4; D possibly corresponds to TRBD1 (5 bases). V lost 3 bases and J 8 bases, leaving 13 bases between the germline ends. From germline, CDR1 is SGHTA and CDR2 FQGNSA. This CDR3 comprises 14 residues. The full variable domain, with the rest looked up from reference TRBV7-2 and TRBJ1-4, is GAGVSQSPSNKVTEKGKDVELRCDPISGHTALYWYRQSLGQGLEFLIYFQGNSAPDKSGLPSDRFSAERTGGSVSTLTIQRTQQEDSAVYLCASSFAQGAEKLFFGSGTQLSVL.

The rearrangement uses TRBV11-2 and TRBJ2-3; D might be TRBD2 (6 bases). V was pared by 5 bases and J by 6 bases, with 15 bases between. The germline CDR1 and CDR2 sequences are SGHAT and FQNNGV. The CDR3 consists of 14 residues. The CDR3 is CASSIGTGTDTQYF. The CDR3 region has the DNA TGTGCCAGCAGCATAGGGACTGGGACTGATACGCAGTATTTT.

CDR3 in DNA: TGCGCCAGCAGCTCCGGGGAGAGGGGAGGGGAGCAGTTCTTC. Translating it yields CASSSGERGGEQFF. The chain carries TRBV5-1 and TRBJ2-1; TRBD2 matches 7 bases. The junction had 10 bases not matched to a gene; V was cut back by 3 bases and J by 10 bases. Germline V gene lookup returns CDR1 SGHRS and CDR2 YFSETQ. The CDR3 is made up of 14 amino acids.

The rearrangement links TRBV6-5 to TRBJ1-3, with D unclear. The CDR3 contains 14 residues. CDR1 and CDR2 (germline): MNHEY, SVGAGI. The germline V and J ends were trimmed by 6 bases and 2 bases, with 11 bases remaining between them. The CDR3 sequence: CASSALLTGNTIYF. The CDR3 DNA reads as TGTGCCAGCAGCGCGCTGTTAACTGGAAACACCATATATTTT.

The V call is TRBV20-1, the J call TRBJ1-1; 10 nucleotides line up with TRBD1. The germline gives CDR1 DFQATT, CDR2 SNEGSKA (reference sequence). CDR3 length: 14 amino acids. After removal of 3 bases from V and 3 bases from J, the junction contained 4 bases not matched to a gene. The CDR3 loop reads CSASDRGRDTEAFF. CDR3 nucleotides: TGCAGTGCTAGTGACAGGGGGCGGGACACTGAAGCTTTCTTT.

This clone has a single count. V and J are TRBV7-3 and TRBJ2-1; 8 nucleotides line up with TRBD2. CDR1 is SGHTA and CDR2 is FQGTGA in the germline V gene. This CDR3 comprises 15 residues. Trimming removed 6 bases from V and 2 bases from J; junction bases left unmatched: 6. The CDR3 spells CASRPTGGAYNEQFF. DNA of the CDR3: TGTGCCAGCAGGCCCACGGGGGGGGCCTACAATGAGCAGTTCTTC.

The rearrangement joins TRBV5-1 to TRBJ1-6; D call uncertain. The CDR3 spans 16 residues. With 4 bases removed from V and 10 bases from J, the gap between germline ends came to 21 bases. Germline-derived CDR1 and CDR2 are SGHRS and YFSETQ. CDR3 nucleotides: TGCGCCAGCAGCCGACTGGGAGGGTTCAATGAGTCACCCCTCCACTTT. It encodes CASSRLGGFNESPLHF.